These 10 T cell receptor beta chains share one sample of origin, sequenced in a study of CXCR3-negative and CXCR3-positive naive CD8 T cells. All TRB cDNA libraries came from 5' RACE performed with UMI labels. TCRdb re-called the 5' RACE reads and shows each CDR3 protein once, DNA omitted. This sample contains over 70,000 distinct CDR3 sequences. Which antigens these TCRs recognize remains unknown. General observations from the study: Comparison of naive cells showed more hydrophobic TRB CDR3s in CXCR3-positive than in CXCR3-negative naive cells.

The sample comprised naive CXCR3+ CD8+ T cells from blood. Subset denoted: CD45RO-CCR7+CD27+CD95- naive CD8+ T cells expressing CXCR3 (TNR3+). The receptors here all came from a human donor in good health. Some clones in this sample may be carry-over from other donors' samples.

V gene TRBV5-5 combines with J gene TRBJ2-2; lacking DNA, the TRBD2 call made by TCRdb goes unchecked. The CDR3 extends over 16 amino acids. From germline, CDR1 is SGHKS and CDR2 YYEKEE (reference sequence). The CDR3 loop reads CASSPATGGPGRELFF.

This sequence joins TRBV3-1 and TRBJ2-3. Germline lookup yields CDR1 LGHDT and CDR2 YNNKEL (reference sequence). CDR3 length: 16 residues. The CDR3 sequence: CASSQDGTMGTDTQYF.

The chain joins TRBV12-3 or TRBV12-4 to TRBJ1-5. The CDR3 length is 13 residues. CDR3 sequence reads: CASSFDGGQPQHF.

The chain carries TRBV29-1 and TRBJ2-1; TCRdb selects TRBD2, and the lack of DNA leaves this call unchecked. CDR1 and CDR2 from the germline V gene are SQVTM and ANQGSEA. This CDR3 has 12 amino acids. The CDR3 is CSVEGTSDEQFF.

The rearrangement links TRBV27 to TRBJ2-1; TCRdb returns TRBD2, unconfirmable since there is no DNA. This CDR3 comprises 14 residues. Germline V gene lookup returns CDR1 MNHEY and CDR2 SMNVEV (reference sequence). Here the CDR3 reads CASSLAGLRNEQFF.

The chain has TRBV29-1 and TRBJ2-2. This CDR3 has 11 amino acids. Germline lookup yields CDR1 SQVTM and CDR2 ANQGSEA. The CDR3: CSVEDTGELFF.

V usage is TRBV28 and J usage is TRBJ2-5; the D call from TCRdb, TRBD1, cannot be confirmed without DNA. The CDR3 has 15 residues. The germline V gene has CDR1 MDHEN and CDR2 SYDVKM. CDR3 in amino acids: CASSPRTGGGETQYF.

The chain recombines TRBV28 with TRBJ2-7. The V gene's germline CDR1 is MDHEN and CDR2 SYDVKM. This CDR3 contains 12 residues. This CDR3 reads CASSYDTYEQYF.

This chain links TRBV29-1 with TRBJ1-1; lacking DNA, the TRBD1 call made by TCRdb goes unchecked. The germline V gene has CDR1 SQVTM and CDR2 ANQGSEA. The CDR3 has 15 amino acids. The CDR3 spells CSVEDYQGWDTEAFF. Full variable domain (rest looked up from reference TRBV29-1 and TRBJ1-1): SAVISQKPSRDICQRGTSLTIQCQVDSQVTMMFWYRQQPGQSLTLIATANQGSEATYESGFVIDKFPISRPNLTFSTLTVSNMSPEDSSIYLCSVEDYQGWDTEAFFGQGTRLTVV.

The V call is TRBV12-3 or TRBV12-4, the J call TRBJ2-1. The CDR3 extends over 14 amino acids. This CDR3 reads CASSYGTTYNEQFF.